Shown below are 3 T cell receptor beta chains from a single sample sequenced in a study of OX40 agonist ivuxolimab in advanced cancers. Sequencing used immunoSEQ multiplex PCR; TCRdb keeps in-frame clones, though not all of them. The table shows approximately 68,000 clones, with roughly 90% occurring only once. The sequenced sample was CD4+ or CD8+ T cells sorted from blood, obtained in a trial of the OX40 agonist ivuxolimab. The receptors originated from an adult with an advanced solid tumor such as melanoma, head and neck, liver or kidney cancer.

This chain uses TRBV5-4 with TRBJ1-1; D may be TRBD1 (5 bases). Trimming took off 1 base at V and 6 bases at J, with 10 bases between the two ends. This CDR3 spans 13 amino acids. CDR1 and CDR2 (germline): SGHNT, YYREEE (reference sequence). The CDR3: CASSLWWDSEAFF. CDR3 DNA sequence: TGTGCCAGCAGCTTGTGGTGGGACTCTGAAGCTTTCTTT.

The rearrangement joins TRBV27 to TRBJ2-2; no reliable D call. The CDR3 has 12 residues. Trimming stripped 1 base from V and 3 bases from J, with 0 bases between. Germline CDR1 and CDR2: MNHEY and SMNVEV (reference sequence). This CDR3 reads CASSLYTGELFF. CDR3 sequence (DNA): TGTGCCAGCAGTTTATACACCGGGGAGCTGTTTTTT.

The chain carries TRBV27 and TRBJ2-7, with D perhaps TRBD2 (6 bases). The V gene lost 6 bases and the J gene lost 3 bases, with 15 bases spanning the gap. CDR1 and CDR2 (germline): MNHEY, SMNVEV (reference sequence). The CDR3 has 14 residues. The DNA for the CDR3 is TGTGCCAGCAGACGGACGGAGGACTACTACGAGCAGTACTTC. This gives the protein CASRRTEDYYEQYF.